Presented here are 15 T cell receptor beta chains from one specimen sequenced in a study of identifying expanded T cells in peripheral blood. Only in-frame clones appear in the TCRdb table, and some are missing; sequencing was by immunoSEQ multiplex PCR. The sample records over 90,000 clones, 88% being singletons. Sequencing used blood. The receptors here all came from a person aged 18 to 75 in good health.

This rearrangement joins TRBV4-2 to TRBJ1-1; a weak D match, TRBD1 (5 bases). The CDR3 runs 14 residues. The V end lost 0 bases, the J end lost 5 bases, and 10 bases lay between the germline ends. Germline V gene lookup returns CDR1 LGHNA and CDR2 YNFKEQ. This CDR3 reads CASSQDGGRTEAFF. CDR3 DNA: TGTGCCAGCAGCCAAGATGGGGGGAGGACTGAAGCTTTCTTT.

J is TRBJ2-1 and V is TRBV13; D unclear. Trimming pared 0 bases from V and 6 bases from J, leaving 12 bases between. This CDR3 is built from 15 residues. Germline CDR1 reads PRHDT; CDR2 reads FYEKMQ (reference sequence). Written as DNA, the CDR3 is TGTGCCAGCAGCTTAGGATTGGGTAGATCCAATGAGCAGTTCTTC. Amino acid sequence: CASSLGLGRSNEQFF.

This chain links TRBV12-5 with TRBJ1-1; D gene unclear. The CDR3 totals 12 residues. Trimming took 3 bases from V and 5 from J, leaving 7 bases between them. In germline, CDR1 is LGHNT, CDR2 FRNRAP. CDR3 sequence: CASGFPGTEAFF. CDR3 bases: TGTGCTAGTGGTTTTCCGGGGACTGAAGCTTTCTTT.

The chain employs TRBV6-1 and TRBJ2-3, with D perhaps being TRBD1 or TRBD2 (12 bases each). CDR3 size: 20 residues. The V gene lost 4 bases and the J gene lost 2 bases, with 28 bases spanning the gap. Germline CDR1 and CDR2: MNHNS and SASEGT. The CDR3 sequence is CASSGDRGRLAGGPTDTQYF. Here the CDR3 DNA reads TGTGCCAGCAGTGGGGACAGGGGGCGTCTAGCGGGAGGGCCCACAGATACGCAGTATTTT.

The V call is TRBV5-5, the J call TRBJ2-7; a possible D gene is TRBD2 (7 bases). The CDR3 is 14 amino acids. Germline V gives CDR1 SGHKS, CDR2 YYEKEE (reference sequence). Trimming left V 2 bases short and J 4 bases short, with 13 bases between. The CDR3 sequence is CASSFPGGHYEQYF. The CDR3 DNA follows: TGTGCCAGCAGCTTCCCCGGGGGGCATTACGAGCAGTACTTC.

The V call is TRBV7-3, the J call TRBJ1-2; D is undetermined. Germline V CDR1 and CDR2: SGHTA, FQGTGA. This CDR3 comprises 14 residues. Between the trimmed V and J ends, which lost 2 bases and 1 base, there was a span of 8 bases. Here the CDR3 reads CASSLVNDNYGYTF. CDR3 in DNA: TGTGCCAGCAGCTTAGTAAACGATAACTATGGCTACACCTTC.

J is TRBJ1-5 and V is TRBV30; TRBD1 matches at 12 bases. CDR3 size: 16 residues. The V gene's germline CDR1 is GTSNPN and CDR2 SVGIG (reference sequence). J was trimmed by 5 bases and V by 2 bases; bases with no gene match: 7. The CDR3 nucleotides are TGTGCCTGGAGTCATTGGGACAGGGGGCAAGATCAGCCCCAGCATTTT. This sequence encodes CAWSHWDRGQDQPQHF.

The chain is built from TRBV4-2 and TRBJ2-7, with a tentative D call TRBD2 (6 bases). The V end was cut by 0 bases, the J end by 1 base, with 13 bases between. This CDR3 comprises 16 residues. Germline CDR1 is LGHNA and CDR2 is YNFKEQ. The CDR3 sequence is CASSQDGGTPSYEQYF. The CDR3 DNA is TGTGCCAGCAGCCAAGATGGCGGGACCCCTTCCTACGAGCAGTACTTC.

This chain connects TRBV11-2 to TRBJ1-3, with a possible D match to TRBD1 (5 bases). V lost 2 bases, J lost 4 bases, and 9 bases lay in between. The CDR3 consists of 14 residues. The V gene's germline CDR1 is SGHAT and CDR2 FQNNGV. In DNA form, the CDR3 reads TGTGCCAGCAGCTTAAGGGGAGTAGGAAACACCATATATTTT. This gives the protein CASSLRGVGNTIYF.

This clone has a single count. The chain employs TRBV18 and TRBJ1-4; D remains ambiguous. The V gene lost 2 bases and the J gene lost 3 bases, with 7 bases spanning the gap. CDR3 length: 14 residues. CDR1 KGHSH and CDR2 LQKENI come from the germline V gene. The CDR3 DNA is TGTGCCAGCTCACCAGATGCGGCTAATGAAAAACTGTTTTTT. Its translation: CASSPDAANEKLFF.

The rearrangement links TRBV19 to TRBJ2-2, with D perhaps matching TRBD2 (6 bases). V was trimmed by 4 bases and J by 4 bases, leaving 10 bases between them. This CDR3 has 14 residues. The germline V gene encodes CDR1 LNHDA and CDR2 SQIVND (reference sequence). CDR3 nucleotide sequence: TGTGCCAGTAGTAGCGGGACTTTCACCGGGGAGCTGTTTTTT. This sequence encodes CASSSGTFTGELFF.

V and J are TRBV5-1 and TRBJ2-1; D ambiguous. The germline CDR1 and CDR2 sequences are SGHRS and YFSETQ. CDR3 length: 15 residues. Trimming stripped 4 bases from V and 0 bases from J, with 11 bases between. The CDR3 is CASSPLTSSYNEQFF. The CDR3 DNA sequence: TGCGCCAGCAGCCCGTTGACAAGCTCCTACAATGAGCAGTTCTTC.

The V and J genes are TRBV19 and TRBJ2-1; possible D gene TRBD1, 6 bases. Deletions cut 7 bases from V and 11 bases from J, with 12 bases between. Germline V gene sequence: CDR1 LNHDA, CDR2 SQIVND (reference sequence). The CDR3 has 11 amino acids. The CDR3 loop reads CASILGQQQFF. CDR3 coding DNA: TGTGCCAGTATCCTCGGACAGCAGCAGTTCTTC.

This clone was seen a single time. The chain employs TRBV14 and TRBJ2-3; TRBD2 is a possible D gene (5 bases). The germline V and J ends were trimmed by 5 bases and 0 bases, with 12 bases remaining between them. Germline-derived CDR1 and CDR2 are SGHDN and FVKESK. The CDR3 is 15 amino acids. The CDR3 here is CASSKWTSSTDTQYF. In DNA, the CDR3 is TGTGCCAGCAGCAAGTGGACTTCTAGCACAGATACGCAGTATTTT.

The J gene is TRBJ2-3, the V gene TRBV6-5; D gene uncertain. Trimming shortened V by 0 bases and J by 7 bases, and 11 bases separated the two germline ends. Germline V gives CDR1 MNHEY, CDR2 SVGAGI. The CDR3 totals 14 residues. The CDR3 DNA follows: TGTGCCAGCAGTTACTCGATAGGGTGGAATACGCAGTATTTT. Its translation is CASSYSIGWNTQYF.